These 29 T cell receptor beta chains were sequenced from one sample in a study of vaccination effects on CD4 cells after COVID-19. The antigens for these receptors are not known. Method: immunoSEQ multiplex PCR; TCRdb's copy keeps in-frame clones and lacks some. The sample contains tens of thousands of clones, more than 60% of which appear only once. The authors isolated CD4+ T cells after about 10 days of culture. This sample comprised CD4+ T cells from PBMCs cultured without peptide, obtained before COVID-19 vaccination. The receptor source for this set is a human donor who had a prior SARS-CoV-2 infection.

The chain joins TRBV21-1 to TRBJ2-6; TRBD1 was called by the table and not checked on the DNA. TRBV21-1 is termed a pseudogene. The CDR3 length is 19 residues. Here the CDR3 reads CASSEIGTGTPSGANVLTF. The CDR3 DNA reads TGTGCCAGCAGCGAAATCGGGACAGGGACACCCTCTGGGGCCAACGTCCTGACTTTC.

The chain couples TRBV27 to TRBJ2-3; 7 bases fit TRBD2. With V trimmed by 5 bases and J by 2 bases, 10 bases remained unmatched. The CDR3 loop spans 16 amino acids. From germline, CDR1 is MNHEY and CDR2 SMNVEV (reference sequence). The CDR3 region has the DNA TGTGCCAGCAGTCGGTACACCGGGACTACCACAGATACGCAGTATTTT. It is translated as CASSRYTGTTTDTQYF.

The chain has TRBV11-1 and TRBJ2-5; no firm D call. CDR1 is SGHAT, CDR2 FQDESV, per germline (reference sequence). The length of the CDR3 is 13 residues. Deletions cut 2 bases from V and 4 bases from J, with 8 bases between. CDR3 in DNA: TGTGCCAGCAGCTTAATGGGTGGAGAGACCCAGTACTTC. This sequence encodes CASSLMGGETQYF.

There are a few counts of this clone. The chain carries TRBV5-1 and TRBJ1-6, with 7 bases aligning to TRBD1. Trimming took 3 bases from V and 8 from J; bases not matched to a gene: 5. The germline V gene has CDR1 SGHRS and CDR2 YFSETQ. The CDR3 runs to 14 residues. CDR3 amino acids: CASSSTGVDSPLHF. The CDR3 DNA reads TGCGCCAGCAGCTCCACAGGGGTGGATTCACCCCTCCACTTT.

The rearrangement links TRBV18 to TRBJ1-2; weak D call: TRBD1 (5 bases). V was trimmed by 0 bases and J by 8 bases, leaving 16 bases between them. The CDR3 contains 15 residues. CDR1 KGHSH and CDR2 LQKENI come from the germline V gene. CDR3 region: CASSPPVAGLSGYTF. The CDR3 DNA sequence: TGTGCCAGCTCACCACCGGTGGCGGGGCTCAGCGGCTACACCTTC.

The genes are TRBV2 and TRBJ2-3, with D unresolved. CDR1 and CDR2 from the germline V gene are SNHLY and FYNNEI. This CDR3 has 14 residues. V shed 5 bases and J shed 0 bases, with 9 bases lying between them. CDR3 sequence: CASSTKTSTDTQYF. For the CDR3, the DNA is TGTGCCAGCAGTACCAAGACTAGCACAGATACGCAGTATTTT.

The rearrangement links TRBV19 to TRBJ2-7; 8 bases fit TRBD2. The germline V gene has CDR1 LNHDA and CDR2 SQIVND (reference sequence). V was pared by 8 bases and J by 4 bases, with 13 bases of the junction left unmatched. The CDR3 has 15 amino acids. CDR3 bases: TGTGCCAGTTCCGGGGGGGCAGGGACCTTTTACGAGCAGTACTTC. Protein: CASSGGAGTFYEQYF.

V and J are TRBV19 and TRBJ1-2, with TRBD1 as a possible D gene (5 bases). The CDR3 covers 14 residues. Trimming pared 3 bases from V and 0 bases from J, leaving 8 bases between. Germline-derived CDR1 and CDR2 are LNHDA and SQIVND (reference sequence). CDR3 loop: CASSIRATNYGYTF. The DNA for the CDR3 is TGTGCCAGTAGTATCAGGGCTACTAACTATGGCTACACCTTC.

The chain employs TRBV2 and TRBJ2-1; 10 nucleotides align to TRBD1. Per germline, CDR1 SNHLY and CDR2 FYNNEI. The CDR3 loop spans 16 amino acids. V was clipped by 5 bases and J by 8 bases; unmatched bases: 12. The CDR3 coding sequence is TGTGCCAGCAGTCGACAGGGGGCTGTCCAGGGGGATGAGCAGTTCTTC. Encoded protein: CASSRQGAVQGDEQFF.

The genes are TRBV5-4 and TRBJ2-3, with no clear D. V was pared by 5 bases and J by 6 bases, with 7 bases between. This CDR3 has 11 residues. The germline V gene has CDR1 SGHNT and CDR2 YYREEE (reference sequence). The CDR3 region has the DNA TGTGCCAGCAGTTTTACGGATACGCAGTATTTT. As protein: CASSFTDTQYF.

Concerning this clone: One end of the junction does not line up with germline, which may come from a read error. The rearrangement uses TRBV4-1 and TRBJ2-7; 7 bases fit TRBD1. From germline, CDR1 is MGHRA and CDR2 YSYEKL. The CDR3 sequence is 16 residues long. CDR3 sequence: CASSQLRTGYTGYLDF. DNA for the CDR3: TGCGCCAGCAGCCAGCTGCGGACAGGTTATACCGGCTACCTCGACTTC.

The chain has TRBV18 and TRBJ2-1; D gene unclear. The germline gives CDR1 KGHSH, CDR2 LQKENI. This CDR3 has 13 residues. V was pared by 0 bases and J by 6 bases, with 6 bases between. Here the CDR3 reads CASSPPGSNEQFF. The CDR3 bases are TGTGCCAGCTCACCACCGGGTAGCAATGAGCAGTTCTTC.

This rearrangement joins TRBV7-3 to TRBJ2-1, with TRBD2 matching over 16 bases. The CDR3 has 19 residues. V dropped 6 bases and J dropped 5; count of bases not matched to a gene: 13. The germline CDR1 and CDR2 sequences are SGHTA and FQGTGA. The CDR3 here is CASSQKRGLAGGMNNEQFF. CDR3 DNA: TGTGCCAGCAGTCAAAAAAGGGGACTAGCGGGGGGGATGAACAATGAGCAGTTCTTC.

This rearrangement joins TRBV2 to TRBJ2-7, with 7 bases identical to TRBD1. Germline values: CDR1 SNHLY, CDR2 FYNNEI. V lost 2 bases and J lost 2; bases outside the gene matches: 3. The length of the CDR3 is 14 residues. The CDR3 DNA reads as TGTGCCAGCAGTGAAACAGGGGTTCCCTACGAGCAGTACTTC. Amino acid sequence: CASSETGVPYEQYF.

This chain joins TRBV2 and TRBJ2-7, with D hard to call. The germline V gene has CDR1 SNHLY and CDR2 FYNNEI. The CDR3 sequence is 11 residues long. Between the trimmed V and J ends, which lost 2 bases and 7 bases, there was a span of 6 bases. The CDR3 is CASSEILEQYF. CDR3 in DNA: TGTGCCAGCAGTGAAATCCTGGAGCAGTACTTC.

V and J are TRBV5-1 and TRBJ2-3, with 11 bases that match TRBD2. This CDR3 region has 18 residues. The junction had 11 bases not matched to a gene; V was cut back by 1 base and J by 4 bases. Germline lookup yields CDR1 SGHRS and CDR2 YFSETQ. In DNA, the CDR3 is TGCGCCAGCAGCTTGAATTTACTAGCGGGAGTTCTCGCAGATACGCAGTATTTT. Its translation: CASSLNLLAGVLADTQYF.

V and J are TRBV5-6 and TRBJ2-5, with D unresolved. Germline CDR1 is SGHDT and CDR2 is YYEEEE. V shed 4 bases and J shed 3 bases, with 13 bases lying between them. The CDR3 covers 14 residues. This CDR3 is CASSPGGIKETQYF. The CDR3, as DNA: TGTGCCAGCAGCCCGGGTGGGATTAAAGAGACCCAGTACTTC.

The chain employs TRBV5-4 and TRBJ1-2, with 9 positions matching TRBD1. The CDR3 runs 15 residues. The V and J ends lost 4 bases and 4 bases, in that order; junction bases with no gene match: 8. The germline V gene has CDR1 SGHNT and CDR2 YYREEE (reference sequence). As DNA, the CDR3 is TGTGCCAGCAGCACACGGACAGGGGAGGGCTATGGCTACACCTTC. Amino acids: CASSTRTGEGYGYTF.

The chain has TRBV19 and TRBJ1-4; D is ambiguous. Germline values: CDR1 LNHDA, CDR2 SQIVND (reference sequence). The CDR3 extends over 14 amino acids. Trimming left V 5 bases short and J 5 bases short, with 12 bases between. The CDR3 reads CASSGVRPNEKLFF. CDR3 sequence (DNA): TGTGCCAGTAGTGGGGTACGACCAAATGAAAAACTGTTTTTT.

The table lists this clone with a few counts. The CDR3 sequence: CAWSVGSNEQFF. CDR3 sequence (DNA): TGTGCCTGGAGTGTTGGTAGCAATGAGCAGTTCTTC. The genes are TRBV30 and TRBJ2-1; D gene ambiguous. V lost 0 bases to trimming and J lost 6 bases, with 6 bases between them. This CDR3 has 12 residues. CDR1 and CDR2 from the germline V gene are GTSNPN and SVGIG (reference sequence).

In this sample, this clone turned up a few times. This sequence joins TRBV19 and TRBJ1-4, with D uncertain. Germline CDR1 and CDR2: LNHDA and SQIVND (reference sequence). V lost 1 base, J lost 8 bases, and 8 bases lay in between. The CDR3 sequence is 13 residues long. Here the CDR3 DNA reads TGTGCCAGTAGTATAGTGTCTTCGGAAAAACTGTTTTTT. Its translation is CASSIVSSEKLFF.

The genes are TRBV5-1 and TRBJ2-1; weak D call: TRBD2 (6 bases). The ends were cut back, 2 bases at V and 6 bases at J, with 12 bases in the middle. This CDR3 has 14 amino acids. Germline V gene data show CDR1 as SGHRS and CDR2 as YFSETQ. The CDR3 region is CASSLRAGGNEQFF. DNA of the CDR3: TGCGCCAGCAGCTTAAGAGCGGGTGGCAATGAGCAGTTCTTC.

This clone showed up just once. The chain uses TRBV12-3 or TRBV12-4 and TRBJ2-1; D is ambiguous. Trimming stripped 6 bases from V and 7 bases from J, with 13 bases between. The CDR3 spans 13 residues. The CDR3 loop reads CASSLNPINEQFF. The CDR3 DNA follows: TGTGCCAGCAGCCTGAATCCTATAAATGAGCAGTTCTTC.

This clone has just a few counts. This chain joins TRBV4-3 and TRBJ2-3, with TRBD2 matching over 8 bases. Germline V gene lookup returns CDR1 LGHNA and CDR2 YSLEER. This CDR3 contains 16 residues. The V gene end was trimmed by 1 base and the J gene end by 6 bases; junction bases not matched to a gene: 9. The CDR3 DNA follows: TGCGCCAGCAGCCAAGTCAAGGCGGGAGGCTTGGATACGCAGTATTTT. This encodes CASSQVKAGGLDTQYF.

This clone was counted between two and nine times. The rearrangement uses TRBV7-3 and TRBJ2-1, with 7 bases that match TRBD2. CDR1 and CDR2 (germline): SGHTA, FQGTGA. With 5 bases clipped from V and 4 bases from J, the junction kept 8 bases outside the gene matches. The CDR3 has 15 residues. CDR3 in amino acids: CASSPEAGEYNEQFF. The CDR3 coding sequence is TGTGCCAGCAGCCCCGAGGCGGGGGAGTACAATGAGCAGTTCTTC.

On this clone: Additional DNA sequences in this sample encode the identical CDR3. This chain links TRBV28 with TRBJ2-7; D might be TRBD2 (6 bases). The CDR3 contains 13 residues. Trimming removed 3 bases from V and 3 bases from J, with 9 bases in between. CDR1 and CDR2 from the germline V gene are MDHEN and SYDVKM. The CDR3 region is CASSFGGYYEQYF. The CDR3 DNA follows: TGTGCCAGCAGTTTTGGAGGGTACTACGAGCAGTACTTC.

The DNA of the CDR3 is TGTGCCAGCAGCCGGCGGGACAGCCTATACCAAGAGACCCAGTACTTC. Translating gives CASSRRDSLYQETQYF. This rearrangement joins TRBV6-6 to TRBJ2-5; perhaps TRBD1 as D (7 bases). Germline V CDR1 and CDR2: MNHNY, SVGAGI (reference sequence). The V and J ends lost 6 bases and 0 bases respectively, with 17 bases between them. There are 16 residues in the CDR3.

This clone has just one count. The CDR3 nucleotides read TGTGCCAGCAGTTACTCGACCAGGTCGATCTACGAGCAGTACTTC. This encodes CASSYSTRSIYEQYF. The chain joins TRBV6-2 or TRBV6-3 to TRBJ2-7; D is ambiguous. The V gene's germline CDR1 is MNHEY and CDR2 SVGEGT. The CDR3 has 15 amino acids. Trimming removed 0 bases at V and 3 bases at J, with 12 bases between.

The chain joins TRBV10-1 to TRBJ2-5; 7 nucleotides agree with TRBD1. CDR1 and CDR2 (germline): WNHNN, SYGVQD (reference sequence). The V and J ends lost 11 bases and 7 bases, in that order; junction bases with no gene match: 13. CDR3 length: 13 residues. CDR3 in DNA: TGCGCCGGGCCCGGGACAGCTCTTTTGACCCAGTACTTC. It specifies CAGPGTALLTQYF.